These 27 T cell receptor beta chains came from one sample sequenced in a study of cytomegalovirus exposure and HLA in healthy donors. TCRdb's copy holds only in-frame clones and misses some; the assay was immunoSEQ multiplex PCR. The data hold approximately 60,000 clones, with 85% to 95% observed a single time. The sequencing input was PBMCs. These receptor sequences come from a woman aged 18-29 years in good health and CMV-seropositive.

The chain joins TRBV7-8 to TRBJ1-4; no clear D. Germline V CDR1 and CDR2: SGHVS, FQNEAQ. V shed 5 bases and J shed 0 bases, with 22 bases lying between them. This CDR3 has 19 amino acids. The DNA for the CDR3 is TGTGCCAGCAGCCGAAGAGGGATGACACAGTTTGCAACTAATGAAAAACTGTTTTTT. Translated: CASSRRGMTQFATNEKLFF.

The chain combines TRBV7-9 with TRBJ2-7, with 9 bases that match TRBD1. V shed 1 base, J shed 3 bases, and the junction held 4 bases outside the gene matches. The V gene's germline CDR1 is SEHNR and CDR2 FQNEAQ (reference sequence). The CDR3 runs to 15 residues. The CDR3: CASSLVTGGFYEQYF. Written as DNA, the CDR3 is TGTGCCAGCAGCTTAGTAACAGGGGGCTTCTACGAGCAGTACTTC.

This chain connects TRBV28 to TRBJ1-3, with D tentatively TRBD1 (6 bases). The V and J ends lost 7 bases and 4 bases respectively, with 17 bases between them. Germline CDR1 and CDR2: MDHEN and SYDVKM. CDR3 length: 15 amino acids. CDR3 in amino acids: CASISPPGVGNTIYF. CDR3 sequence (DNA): TGTGCCAGCATCTCACCCCCAGGGGTCGGAAACACCATATATTTT.

Here the CDR3 DNA reads TGTGCCAGCAGCCTACGAACGGAGAACTATGGCTACACCTTC. This translates into CASSLRTENYGYTF. This chain links TRBV7-9 with TRBJ1-2; D is uncertain. V lost 5 bases to trimming and J lost 2 bases, with 12 bases between them. The CDR3 spans 14 residues. The germline V gene has CDR1 SEHNR and CDR2 FQNEAQ (reference sequence).

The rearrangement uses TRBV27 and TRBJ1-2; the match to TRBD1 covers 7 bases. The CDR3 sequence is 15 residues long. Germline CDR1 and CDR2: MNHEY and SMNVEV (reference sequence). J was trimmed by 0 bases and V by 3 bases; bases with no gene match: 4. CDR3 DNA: TGTGCCAGCAGTTTGGGGGACAGTTCTAACTATGGCTACACCTTC. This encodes CASSLGDSSNYGYTF.

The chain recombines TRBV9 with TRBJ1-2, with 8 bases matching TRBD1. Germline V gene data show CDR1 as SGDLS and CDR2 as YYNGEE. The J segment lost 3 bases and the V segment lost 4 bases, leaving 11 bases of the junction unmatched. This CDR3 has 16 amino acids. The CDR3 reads CASSYSQGAGDYGYTF. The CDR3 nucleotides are TGTGCCAGCAGCTATAGTCAGGGGGCGGGGGACTATGGCTACACCTTC.

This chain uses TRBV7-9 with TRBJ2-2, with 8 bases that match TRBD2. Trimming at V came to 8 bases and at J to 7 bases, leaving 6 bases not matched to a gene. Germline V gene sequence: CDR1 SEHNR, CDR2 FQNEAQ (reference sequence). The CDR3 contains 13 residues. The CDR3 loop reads CASYGSGGGELFF. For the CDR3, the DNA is TGTGCCAGCTACGGGAGCGGGGGCGGGGAGCTGTTTTTT.

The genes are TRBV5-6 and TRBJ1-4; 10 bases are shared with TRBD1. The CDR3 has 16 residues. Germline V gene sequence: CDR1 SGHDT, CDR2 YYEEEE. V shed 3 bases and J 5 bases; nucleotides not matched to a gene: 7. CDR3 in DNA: TGTGCCAGCAGCTCGGACCCGGGACAGGGGAATGAAAAACTGTTTTTT. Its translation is CASSSDPGQGNEKLFF.

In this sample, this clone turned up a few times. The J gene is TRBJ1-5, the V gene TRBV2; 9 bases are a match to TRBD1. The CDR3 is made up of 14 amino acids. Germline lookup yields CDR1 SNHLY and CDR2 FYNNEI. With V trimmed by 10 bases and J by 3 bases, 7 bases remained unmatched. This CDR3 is CATRTGAFNQPQHF. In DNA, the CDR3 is TGTGCCACCCGGACAGGGGCCTTCAATCAGCCCCAGCATTTT.

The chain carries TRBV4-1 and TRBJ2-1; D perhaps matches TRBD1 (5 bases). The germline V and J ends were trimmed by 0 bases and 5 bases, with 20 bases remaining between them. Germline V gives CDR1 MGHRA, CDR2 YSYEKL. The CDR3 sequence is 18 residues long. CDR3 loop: CASSQEGIYSGYDNEQFF. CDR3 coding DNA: TGCGCCAGCAGCCAAGAGGGGATATATTCAGGGTACGACAATGAGCAGTTCTTC.

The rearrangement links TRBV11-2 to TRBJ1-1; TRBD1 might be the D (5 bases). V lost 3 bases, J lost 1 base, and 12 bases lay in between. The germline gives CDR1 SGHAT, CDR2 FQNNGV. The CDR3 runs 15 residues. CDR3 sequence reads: CASSFPGRGNTEAFF. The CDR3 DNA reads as TGTGCCAGCAGCTTCCCCGGGAGGGGGAACACTGAAGCTTTCTTT.

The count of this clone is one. CDR3 sequence: CASSGQGEAYEQYF. The DNA for the CDR3 is TGTGCCAGCAGTGGGCAGGGGGAAGCCTACGAGCAGTACTTC. This sequence joins TRBV6-1 and TRBJ2-7, with TRBD1 matching 7 bases. V dropped 4 bases and J dropped 2; count of bases not matched to a gene: 5. Germline V gene sequence: CDR1 MNHNS, CDR2 SASEGT. The CDR3 is 14 residues long.

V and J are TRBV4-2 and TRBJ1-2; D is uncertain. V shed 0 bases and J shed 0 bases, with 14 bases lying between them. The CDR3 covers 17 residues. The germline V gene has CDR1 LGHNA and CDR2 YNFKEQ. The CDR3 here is CASSQDKRGGSNYGYTF. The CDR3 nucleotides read TGTGCCAGCAGCCAAGATAAACGCGGAGGGTCTAACTATGGCTACACCTTC.

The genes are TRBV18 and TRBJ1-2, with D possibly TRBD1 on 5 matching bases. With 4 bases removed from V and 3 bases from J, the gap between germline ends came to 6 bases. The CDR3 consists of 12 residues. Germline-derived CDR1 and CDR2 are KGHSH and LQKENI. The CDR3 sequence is CASSQQDYGYTF. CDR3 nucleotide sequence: TGTGCCAGCTCACAACAGGACTATGGCTACACCTTC.

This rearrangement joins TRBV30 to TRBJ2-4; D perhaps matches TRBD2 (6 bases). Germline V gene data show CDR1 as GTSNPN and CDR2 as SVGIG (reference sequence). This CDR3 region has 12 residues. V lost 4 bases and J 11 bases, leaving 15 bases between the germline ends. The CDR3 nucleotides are TGTGCCTGGAATCGGGGGAAAGACGTTCAGTACTTC. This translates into CAWNRGKDVQYF. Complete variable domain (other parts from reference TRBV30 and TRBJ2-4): SQTIHQWPATLVQPVGSPLSLECTVEGTSNPNLYWYRQAAGRGLQLLFYSVGIGQISSEVPQNLSASRPQDRQFILSSKKLLLSDSGFYLCAWNRGKDVQYFGAGTRLSVL.

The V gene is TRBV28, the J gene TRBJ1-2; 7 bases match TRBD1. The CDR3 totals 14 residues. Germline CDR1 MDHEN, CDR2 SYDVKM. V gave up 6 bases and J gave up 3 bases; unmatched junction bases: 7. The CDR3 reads CASRRTGEYYGYTF. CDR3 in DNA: TGTGCCAGCAGGCGGACAGGAGAATACTATGGCTACACCTTC.

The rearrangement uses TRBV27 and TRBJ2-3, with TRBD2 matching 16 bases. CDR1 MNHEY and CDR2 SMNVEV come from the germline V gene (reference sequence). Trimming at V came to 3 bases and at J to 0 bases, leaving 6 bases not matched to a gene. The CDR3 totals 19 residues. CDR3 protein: CASSFAGLAGGPSTDTQYF. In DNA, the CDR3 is TGTGCCAGCAGTTTTGCGGGACTAGCGGGGGGGCCTAGCACAGATACGCAGTATTTT.

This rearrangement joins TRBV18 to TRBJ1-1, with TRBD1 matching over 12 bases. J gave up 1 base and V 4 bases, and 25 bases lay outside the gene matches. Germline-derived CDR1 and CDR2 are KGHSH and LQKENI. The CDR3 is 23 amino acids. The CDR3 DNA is TGTGCCAGCTCACGAAACTCTGTCGGGACAGGGGGCGCGAAGGTCAAGCCGAACACTGAAGCTTTCTTT. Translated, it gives CASSRNSVGTGGAKVKPNTEAFF.

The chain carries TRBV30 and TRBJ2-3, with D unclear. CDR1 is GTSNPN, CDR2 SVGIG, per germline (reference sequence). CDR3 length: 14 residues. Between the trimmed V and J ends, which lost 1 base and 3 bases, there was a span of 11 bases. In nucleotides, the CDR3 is TGTGCCTGGAGTGGAACAGAGCTTACAGATACGCAGTATTTT. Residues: CAWSGTELTDTQYF.

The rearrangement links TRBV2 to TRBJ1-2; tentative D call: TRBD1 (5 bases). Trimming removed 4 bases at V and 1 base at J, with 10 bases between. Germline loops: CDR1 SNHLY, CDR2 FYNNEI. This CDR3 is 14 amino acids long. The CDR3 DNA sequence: TGTGCCAGCAGTGTCCTCCAGGGTAACTATGGCTACACCTTC. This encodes CASSVLQGNYGYTF.

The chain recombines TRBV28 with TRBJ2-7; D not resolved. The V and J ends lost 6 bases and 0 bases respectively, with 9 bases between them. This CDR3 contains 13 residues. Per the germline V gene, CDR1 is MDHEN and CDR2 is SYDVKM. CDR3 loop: CASRIAGSYEQYF. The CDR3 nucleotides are TGTGCCAGCAGAATCGCAGGCTCCTACGAGCAGTACTTC.

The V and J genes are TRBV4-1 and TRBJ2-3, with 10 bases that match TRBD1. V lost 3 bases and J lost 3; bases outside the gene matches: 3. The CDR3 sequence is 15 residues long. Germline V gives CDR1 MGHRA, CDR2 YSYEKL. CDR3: CASSQTGGWTDTQYF. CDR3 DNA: TGCGCCAGCAGCCAGACAGGGGGCTGGACAGATACGCAGTATTTT.

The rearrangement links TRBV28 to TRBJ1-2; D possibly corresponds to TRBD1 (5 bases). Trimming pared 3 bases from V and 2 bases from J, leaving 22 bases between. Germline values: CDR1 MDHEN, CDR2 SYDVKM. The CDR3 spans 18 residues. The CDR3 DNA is TGTGCCAGCAGTTTGGGGGGGACCGTGGGCAGTAAGAACTATGGCTACACCTTC. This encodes CASSLGGTVGSKNYGYTF.

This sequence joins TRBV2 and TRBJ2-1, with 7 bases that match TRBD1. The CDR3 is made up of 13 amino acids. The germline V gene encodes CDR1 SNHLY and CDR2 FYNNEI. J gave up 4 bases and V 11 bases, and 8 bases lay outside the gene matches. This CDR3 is CAASRGYYNEQFF. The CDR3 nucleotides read TGTGCCGCAAGCAGGGGGTATTACAATGAGCAGTTCTTC.

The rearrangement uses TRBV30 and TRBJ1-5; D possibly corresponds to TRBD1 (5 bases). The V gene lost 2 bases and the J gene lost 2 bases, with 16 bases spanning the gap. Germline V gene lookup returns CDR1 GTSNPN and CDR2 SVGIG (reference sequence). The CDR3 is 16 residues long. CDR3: CAWSLSGGSGNQPQHF. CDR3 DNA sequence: TGTGCCTGGAGTCTCAGCGGGGGTTCGGGCAATCAGCCCCAGCATTTT.

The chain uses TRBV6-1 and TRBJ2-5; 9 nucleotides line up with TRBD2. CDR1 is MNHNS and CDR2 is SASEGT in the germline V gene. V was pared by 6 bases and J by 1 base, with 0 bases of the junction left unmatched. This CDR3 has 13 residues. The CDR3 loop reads CASRTSGQETQYF. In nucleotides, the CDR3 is TGTGCCAGCAGGACTAGCGGCCAAGAGACCCAGTACTTC.

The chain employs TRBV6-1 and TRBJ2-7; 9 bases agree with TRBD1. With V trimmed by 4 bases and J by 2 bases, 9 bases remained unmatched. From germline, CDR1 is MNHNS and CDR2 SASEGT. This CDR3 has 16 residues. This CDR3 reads CASSGYGTGRPYEQYF. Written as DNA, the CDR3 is TGTGCCAGCAGTGGCTATGGGACAGGGAGGCCCTACGAGCAGTACTTC.